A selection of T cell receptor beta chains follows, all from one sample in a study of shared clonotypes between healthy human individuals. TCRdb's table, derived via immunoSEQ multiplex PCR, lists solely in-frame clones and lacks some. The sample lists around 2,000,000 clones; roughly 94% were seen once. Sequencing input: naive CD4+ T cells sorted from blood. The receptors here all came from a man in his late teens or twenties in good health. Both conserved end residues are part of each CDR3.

CDR3: CASSQGPTKFF; V: TRBV4-1; length: 11; J: TRBJ2-1
CDR3: CASSIGTDNGELFF; V: TRBV5-1; length: 14; J: TRBJ2-2
CDR3: CASSPTEDRARRDTQYF; V: TRBV11-3; length: 17; J: TRBJ2-3
CDR3: CASSQDRVSYEQYF; V: TRBV4-1; length: 14; J: TRBJ2-7
CDR3: CASRRWQGARALSSYNEQFF; V: TRBV28; length: 20; J: TRBJ2-1
CDR3: CASSSSVGGSTDTQYF; V: TRBV5-1; length: 16; J: TRBJ2-3
CDR3: CASTGQISGSTDTQYF; V: TRBV10-2; length: 16; J: TRBJ2-3
CDR3: CASSTKTGSGTEAFF; V: TRBV19; length: 15; J: TRBJ1-1
CDR3: CASSPPGQDSRAFF; V: TRBV18; length: 14; J: TRBJ1-1
CDR3: CASSLGTGDGYTF; V: TRBV7-9; length: 13; J: TRBJ1-2
CDR3: CASSRDSLYGYTF; V: TRBV5-4; length: 13; J: TRBJ1-2
CDR3: CASRTGGWSEKLFF; V: TRBV6-5; length: 14; J: TRBJ1-4
CDR3: CAWSGLATSTDTQYF; V: TRBV30; length: 15; J: TRBJ2-3
CDR3: CATSSGPGRAQGNIQYF; V: TRBV15; length: 17; J: TRBJ2-4
CDR3: CASSPAGKQETQYF; V: TRBV4-1; length: 14; J: TRBJ2-5
CDR3: CASSFGTAHYEQYF; V: TRBV7-2; length: 14; J: TRBJ2-7
CDR3: CASSLSFGLLEKLFF; V: TRBV7-2; length: 15; J: TRBJ1-4
CDR3: CASTPPATIEAFF; V: TRBV6-1; length: 13; J: TRBJ1-1
CDR3: CATVGGGEWGEQYF; V: TRBV10-3; length: 14; J: TRBJ2-7
CDR3: CASSQGYEQYF; V: TRBV9; length: 11; J: TRBJ2-7
CDR3: CASSRTGPEYEQYF; V: TRBV5-6; length: 14; J: TRBJ2-7
CDR3: CASSGRTGAGQPQHF; V: TRBV6-1; length: 15; J: TRBJ1-5
CDR3: CASTNPGGIQYF; V: TRBV6-5; length: 12; J: TRBJ2-4
CDR3: CASSLRMDRPTEAFF; V: TRBV7-9; length: 15; J: TRBJ1-1